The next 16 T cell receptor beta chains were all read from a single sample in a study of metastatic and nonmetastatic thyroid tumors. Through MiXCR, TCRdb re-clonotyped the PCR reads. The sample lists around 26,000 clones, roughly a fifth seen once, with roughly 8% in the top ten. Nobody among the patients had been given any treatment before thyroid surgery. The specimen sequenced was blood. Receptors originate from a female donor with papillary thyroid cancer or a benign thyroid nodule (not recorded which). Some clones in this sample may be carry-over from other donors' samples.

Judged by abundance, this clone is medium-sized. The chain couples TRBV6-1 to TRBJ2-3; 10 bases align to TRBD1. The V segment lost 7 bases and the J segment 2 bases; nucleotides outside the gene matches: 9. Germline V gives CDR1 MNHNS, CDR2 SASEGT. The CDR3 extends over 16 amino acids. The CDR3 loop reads CASTPAGTGVTDTQYF. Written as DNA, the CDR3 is TGTGCCAGCACTCCGGCTGGGACAGGGGTCACAGATACGCAGTATTTT.

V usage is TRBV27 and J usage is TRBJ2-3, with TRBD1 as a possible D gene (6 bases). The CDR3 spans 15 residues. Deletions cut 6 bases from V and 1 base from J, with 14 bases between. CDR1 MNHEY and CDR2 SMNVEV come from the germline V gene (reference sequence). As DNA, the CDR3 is TGTGCCAGCAGGTATACAGGGTTAGGCACAGATACGCAGTATTTT. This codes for CASRYTGLGTDTQYF.

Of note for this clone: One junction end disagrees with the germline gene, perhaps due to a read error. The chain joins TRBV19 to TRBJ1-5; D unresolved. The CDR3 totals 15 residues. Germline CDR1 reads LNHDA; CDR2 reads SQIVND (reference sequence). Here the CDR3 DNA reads TGTGCCAGTACCTCGACCTGGACTGCTTATCAGTCCCAGCATTTT. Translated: CASTSTWTAYQSQHF.

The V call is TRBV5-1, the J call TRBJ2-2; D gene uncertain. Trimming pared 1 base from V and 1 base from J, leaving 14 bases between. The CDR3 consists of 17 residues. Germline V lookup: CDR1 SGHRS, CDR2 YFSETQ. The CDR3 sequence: CASSLSVGWGNTGELFF. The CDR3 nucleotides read TGCGCCAGCAGCTTGTCCGTAGGCTGGGGGAACACCGGGGAGCTGTTTTTT.

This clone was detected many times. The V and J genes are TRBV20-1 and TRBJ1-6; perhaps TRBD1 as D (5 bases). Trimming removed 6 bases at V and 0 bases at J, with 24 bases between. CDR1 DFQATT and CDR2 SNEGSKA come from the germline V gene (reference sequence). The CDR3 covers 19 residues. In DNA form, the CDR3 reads TGCAGTGCCGAGAGAAGGGGCAGGGACGCCAGCTCCTATAATTCACCCCTCCACTTT. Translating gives CSAERRGRDASSYNSPLHF.

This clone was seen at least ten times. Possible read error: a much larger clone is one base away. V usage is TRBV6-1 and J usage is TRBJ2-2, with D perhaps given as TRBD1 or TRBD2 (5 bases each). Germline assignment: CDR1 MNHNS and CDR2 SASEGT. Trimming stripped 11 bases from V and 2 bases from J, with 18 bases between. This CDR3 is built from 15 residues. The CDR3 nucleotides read TGTGCCGGCATCGGAGCCGGGGACAACACCGGGGAGCTGTTTTTT. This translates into CAGIGAGDNTGELFF.

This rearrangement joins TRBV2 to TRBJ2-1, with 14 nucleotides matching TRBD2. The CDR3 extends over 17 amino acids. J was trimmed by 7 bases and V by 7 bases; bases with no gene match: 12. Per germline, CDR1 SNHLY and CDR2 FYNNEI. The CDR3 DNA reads TGTGCCAGCATGGATATCGGGACTAGCGGGGGTAGGAATGAGCAGTTCTTC. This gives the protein CASMDIGTSGGRNEQFF.

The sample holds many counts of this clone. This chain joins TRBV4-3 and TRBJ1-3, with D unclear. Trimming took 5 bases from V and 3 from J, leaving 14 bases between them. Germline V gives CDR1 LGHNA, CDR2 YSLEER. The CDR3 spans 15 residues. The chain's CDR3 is CASSTRSVGGNTIYF. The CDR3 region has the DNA TGCGCCAGCAGCACCAGGTCGGTGGGTGGAAACACCATATATTTT.

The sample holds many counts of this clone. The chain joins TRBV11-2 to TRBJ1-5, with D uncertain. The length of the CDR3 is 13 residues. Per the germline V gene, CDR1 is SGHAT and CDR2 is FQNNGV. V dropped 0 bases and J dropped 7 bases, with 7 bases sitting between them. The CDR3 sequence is CASSLDRKQPQHF. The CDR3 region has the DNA TGTGCCAGCAGCTTAGATAGAAAACAGCCCCAGCATTTT.

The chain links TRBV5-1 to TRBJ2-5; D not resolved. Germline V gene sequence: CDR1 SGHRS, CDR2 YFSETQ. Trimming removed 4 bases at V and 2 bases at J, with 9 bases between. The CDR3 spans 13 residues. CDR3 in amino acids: CASSPYGQETQYF. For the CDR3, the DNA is TGCGCCAGCAGCCCTTATGGTCAAGAGACCCAGTACTTC. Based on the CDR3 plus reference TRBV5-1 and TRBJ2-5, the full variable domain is KAGVTQTPRYLIKTRGQQVTLSCSPISGHRSVSWYQQTPGQGLQFLFEYFSETQRNKGNFPGRFSGRQFSNSRSEMNVSTLELGDSALYLCASSPYGQETQYFGPGTRLLVL.

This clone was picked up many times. This CDR3 is CASSPRVTEAFF. The CDR3 coding sequence is TGTGCCAGCAGCCCCAGGGTCACTGAAGCTTTCTTT. V gene TRBV13 combines with J gene TRBJ1-1, with D possibly TRBD1 on 5 matching bases. The CDR3 length is 12 residues. V was clipped by 5 bases and J by 4 bases, with 8 bases between them. CDR1 and CDR2 (germline): PRHDT, FYEKMQ (reference sequence).

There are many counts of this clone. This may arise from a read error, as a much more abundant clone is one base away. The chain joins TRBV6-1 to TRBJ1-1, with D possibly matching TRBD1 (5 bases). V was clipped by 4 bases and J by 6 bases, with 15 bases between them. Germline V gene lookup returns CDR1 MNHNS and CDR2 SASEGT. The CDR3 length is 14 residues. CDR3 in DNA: TGTGCCAGCAGTGCCCTTCAGGGTAGCGCTGAAGCTTTCTTT. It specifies CASSALQGSAEAFF.

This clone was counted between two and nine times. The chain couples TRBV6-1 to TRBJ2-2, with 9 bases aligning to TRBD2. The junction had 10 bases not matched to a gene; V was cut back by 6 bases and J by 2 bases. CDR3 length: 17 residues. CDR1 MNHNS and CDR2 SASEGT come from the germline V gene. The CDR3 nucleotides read TGTGCCAGCAGACCCCTCTCGGGACTAGCTAACACCGGGGAGCTGTTTTTT. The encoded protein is CASRPLSGLANTGELFF.

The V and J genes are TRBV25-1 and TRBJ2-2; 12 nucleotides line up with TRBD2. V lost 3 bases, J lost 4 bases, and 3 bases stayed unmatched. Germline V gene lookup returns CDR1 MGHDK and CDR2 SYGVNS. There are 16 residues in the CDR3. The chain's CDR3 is CASSDWTSGVTGELFF. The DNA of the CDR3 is TGTGCCAGCAGTGACTGGACTAGCGGGGTCACCGGGGAGCTGTTTTTT.

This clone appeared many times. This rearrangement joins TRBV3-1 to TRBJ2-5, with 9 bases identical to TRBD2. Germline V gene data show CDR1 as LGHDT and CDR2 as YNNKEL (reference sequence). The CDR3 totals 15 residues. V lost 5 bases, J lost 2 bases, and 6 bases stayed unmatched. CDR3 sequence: CASSETGLAQETQYF. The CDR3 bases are TGTGCCAGCAGCGAAACGGGACTAGCTCAAGAGACCCAGTACTTC.

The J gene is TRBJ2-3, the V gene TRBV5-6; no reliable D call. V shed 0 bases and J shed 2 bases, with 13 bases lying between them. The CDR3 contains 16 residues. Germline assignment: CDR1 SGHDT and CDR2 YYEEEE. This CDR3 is CASSLAAGIVTDTQYF. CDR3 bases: TGTGCCAGCAGCTTGGCCGCAGGAATCGTCACAGATACGCAGTATTTT.